The rows below give T cell receptor beta chains drawn from one sample of a study of TIL therapy for anti-PD-1-resistant metastatic lung cancer. The method was immunoSEQ multiplex PCR; TCRdb's version includes in-frame clones alone and lacks a portion of them. The sample has about 45,000 clones, around three quarters seen once. This sample comprised blood, obtained at baseline. The origin of the receptors is a man aged 65 to 79 with non-small cell lung cancer. Both conserved end residues are part of each CDR3. Each record gives: V gene, D gene, J gene, clone size, CDR3 protein, CDR3 DNA. The D gene is left open where the match is weak. Some rows have no size entry. The others give once, few or many, or a class for an expanded clone.

>TRBV5-1|NA|TRBJ1-1|NA
CASSLVEGRNTEAFF
TGCGCCAGCAGCTTGGTTGAGGGAAGGAACACTGAAGCTTTCTTT
>TRBV6-5|NA|TRBJ1-2|NA
CASRNEAYGYTF
TGTGCCAGCAGAAACGAAGCGTATGGCTACACCTTC
>TRBV11-3|NA|TRBJ2-5|once
CASSLGIGAYQETQYF
TGTGCCAGCAGCTTAGGTATCGGGGCCTACCAAGAGACCCAGTACTTC
>TRBV7-6|NA|TRBJ2-2|NA
CASSLSPDTGELFF
TGTGCCAGCAGCTTATCCCCTGACACCGGGGAGCTGTTTTTT
>TRBV30|TRBD1|TRBJ1-2|NA
CACTPGQGRNGYTF
TGTGCCTGCACACCCGGACAGGGGAGGAATGGCTACACCTTC
>TRBV19|TRBD1|TRBJ2-1|NA
CASSIGGQGASYNEQFF
TGTGCCAGTAGTATAGGGGGACAGGGGGCCTCCTACAATGAGCAGTTCTTC
>TRBV14|TRBD1|TRBJ1-2|NA
CASSLDRGQGYTF
TGTGCCAGCAGCCTAGACAGGGGACAGGGCTACACCTTC
>TRBV7-3|TRBD2|TRBJ2-2|NA
CASHLTGTSINTGELFF
TGTGCCAGCCACCTCACCGGGACTAGCATCAACACCGGGGAGCTGTTTTTT
>TRBV5-4|NA|TRBJ1-1|NA
CASSFSSSLNTEAFF
TGTGCCAGCAGCTTTAGTAGCAGCTTGAACACTGAAGCTTTCTTT
>TRBV4-3|TRBD2|TRBJ2-1|NA
CASSQEGVAGGYNEQFF
TGCGCCAGCAGCCAAGAGGGGGTAGCGGGAGGATACAATGAGCAGTTCTTC
>TRBV28|NA|TRBJ2-7|NA
CASSSQKHEQYF
TGTGCCAGCAGTTCCCAAAAGCACGAGCAGTACTTC
>TRBV28|NA|TRBJ2-7|NA
CASSVNRVTRSNF
TGTGCCAGCAGTGTAAACAGGGTCACCAGGTCGAACTTC